What follows are 22 T cell receptor beta chains derived from one specimen sequenced in a study of beta chain features in type 1 diabetes. All of the isolated RNA was reverse transcribed, so expressed TCRB transcripts were sequenced. Profiled with immunoSEQ multiplex PCR; TCRdb holds only in-frame clones, not every one. The sample yields 200,000 to 250,000 clones, around 9.9% seen once. The source material was central memory CD4+ T cells from blood. These receptors were obtained from a man between 18 and 29 years old in good health.

The chain uses TRBV7-9 and TRBJ1-1; D uncertain. The V end lost 6 bases, the J end lost 1 base, and 12 bases lay between the germline ends. The CDR3 is made up of 14 amino acids. Per the germline V gene, CDR1 is SEHNR and CDR2 is FQNEAQ (reference sequence). CDR3 bases: TGTGCCAGCAGGCAGGTACAGCAGAACACTGAAGCTTTCTTT. Translating gives CASRQVQQNTEAFF.

The chain is built from TRBV7-2 and TRBJ2-7, with 11 bases that match TRBD2. The CDR3 runs 17 residues. Germline lookup yields CDR1 SGHTA and CDR2 FQGNSA. J was trimmed by 2 bases and V by 2 bases; bases with no gene match: 8. For the CDR3, the DNA is TGTGCCAGCAGCTTAAATTCGGCGACTAGCGGGGCCTACGAGCAGTACTTC. It is translated as CASSLNSATSGAYEQYF.

The J gene is TRBJ2-3, the V gene TRBV20-1; no firm D call. Trimming took off 4 bases at V and 9 bases at J, with 8 bases between the two ends. The CDR3 contains 10 residues. Germline values: CDR1 DFQATT, CDR2 SNEGSKA (reference sequence). The CDR3 coding sequence is TGCAGTGCTACGCTAATGACGCAGTATTTT. Its translation: CSATLMTQYF.

The V and J genes are TRBV20-1 and TRBJ2-7; the D is unclear. This CDR3 spans 10 amino acids. Trimming took 4 bases from V and 7 from J, leaving 8 bases between them. Germline-derived CDR1 and CDR2 are DFQATT and SNEGSKA (reference sequence). CDR3 nucleotide sequence: TGCAGTGCTATGTTCGAAGAGCAGTACTTC. It codes for CSAMFEEQYF.

V usage is TRBV7-9 and J usage is TRBJ1-2; unclear D gene. The CDR3 has 10 amino acids. Germline CDR1 is SEHNR and CDR2 is FQNEAQ (reference sequence). Trimming pared 4 bases from V and 14 bases from J, leaving 11 bases between. The CDR3 bases are TGTGCCAGCAGCTCGAATATCATAACCTTC. Translation gives CASSSNIITF.

This chain connects TRBV18 to TRBJ1-1; tentatively, D is TRBD1 (6 bases). Germline assignment: CDR1 KGHSH and CDR2 LQKENI. This CDR3 comprises 13 residues. V was clipped by 2 bases and J by 4 bases, with 8 bases between them. The CDR3 loop is CASSPEGGTEAFF. CDR3 bases: TGTGCCAGCTCACCAGAGGGGGGCACTGAAGCTTTCTTT.

Many counts were recorded for this clone. Here the CDR3 reads CASSRRLAGYNEQFF. CDR3 bases: TGTGCCAGCAGTCGACGACTAGCGGGGTACAATGAGCAGTTCTTC. The chain employs TRBV2 and TRBJ2-1, with TRBD2 identical over 11 bases. Losses at the gene ends were 5 bases for V and 4 bases for J; bases not matched to a gene: 4. This CDR3 has 15 amino acids. Per germline, CDR1 SNHLY and CDR2 FYNNEI.

This clone has only a few counts. The chain combines TRBV10-3 with TRBJ1-1; no clear D gene. The CDR3 has 13 amino acids. The germline V gene has CDR1 ENHRY and CDR2 SYGVKD. The V gene lost 11 bases and the J gene lost 0 bases, with 13 bases spanning the gap. The CDR3 DNA reads as TGTGCCCTCTCAGCGGGCTTGAACACTGAAGCTTTCTTT. Amino acid sequence: CALSAGLNTEAFF.

This clone has a count of ten or more. The J gene is TRBJ1-1, the V gene TRBV5-1; D gene unclear. The CDR3 consists of 14 residues. With 0 bases removed from V and 3 bases from J, the gap between germline ends came to 9 bases. CDR1 SGHRS and CDR2 YFSETQ come from the germline V gene. The CDR3 coding sequence is TGCGCCAGCAGCTTGGGCCGGACCGACACTGAAGCTTTCTTT. The encoded protein is CASSLGRTDTEAFF. Filled out from reference TRBV5-1 and TRBJ1-1, the complete variable domain reads KAGVTQTPRYLIKTRGQQVTLSCSPISGHRSVSWYQQTPGQGLQFLFEYFSETQRNKGNFPGRFSGRQFSNSRSEMNVSTLELGDSALYLCASSLGRTDTEAFFGQGTRLTVV.

This clone came up many times. Here the CDR3 reads CASSLAGHPHTEAFF. The CDR3 region has the DNA TGTGCCAGCAGCTTAGCTGGACACCCGCACACTGAAGCTTTCTTT. The chain uses TRBV7-8 and TRBJ1-1; D possibly corresponds to TRBD1 (5 bases). The V gene's germline CDR1 is SGHVS and CDR2 FQNEAQ. Trimming pared 0 bases from V and 3 bases from J, leaving 11 bases between. The CDR3 is 15 amino acids.

The chain is built from TRBV7-7 and TRBJ2-2, with D unclear. From germline, CDR1 is SSHAT and CDR2 FNYEAQ (reference sequence). V lost 5 bases and J lost 3, with 7 bases in between. This CDR3 has 13 amino acids. The CDR3 nucleotides are TGTGCCAGCAGCCTCGCTCACACCGGGGAGCTGTTTTTT. Protein: CASSLAHTGELFF.

This clone turned up a few times. The chain joins TRBV6-5 to TRBJ2-1; possible D gene TRBD2, 6 bases. Germline CDR1 MNHEY, CDR2 SVGAGI. The CDR3 runs to 13 residues. Deletions cut 10 bases from V and 2 bases from J, with 12 bases between. CDR3 bases: TGTGCCATACTAGGAGGGACCTACAATGAGCAGTTCTTC. Amino acid sequence: CAILGGTYNEQFF.

This clone was detected ten times or more. The chain recombines TRBV7-2 with TRBJ2-5; D unclear. The CDR3 is 15 residues long. Germline values: CDR1 SGHTA, CDR2 FQGNSA. V lost 5 bases and J lost 9, with 22 bases in between. CDR3 DNA: TGTGCCAGCAGCGAACCAAAAGTCGGGCCCACGGCCCAGTACTTC. As protein: CASSEPKVGPTAQYF.

This clone was counted only a few times. This chain connects TRBV5-1 to TRBJ2-3; D might be TRBD1 (5 bases). V dropped 4 bases and J dropped 5 bases, with 14 bases sitting between them. Germline V gene sequence: CDR1 SGHRS, CDR2 YFSETQ. There are 14 residues in the CDR3. The CDR3 spells CASSHGQGQDTQYF. In nucleotides, the CDR3 is TGCGCCAGCAGCCACGGACAAGGACAAGATACGCAGTATTTT.

This clone was recorded a few times. The V call is TRBV7-9, the J call TRBJ2-1, with D possibly TRBD2 on 5 matching bases. CDR3 length: 16 amino acids. Trimming took 1 base from V and 2 from J, leaving 12 bases between them. Germline V lookup: CDR1 SEHNR, CDR2 FQNEAQ (reference sequence). For the CDR3, the DNA is TGTGCCAGCAGCTTAGGCGGGTCTCTAGCCTACAATGAGCAGTTCTTC. As protein: CASSLGGSLAYNEQFF.

This chain links TRBV7-2 with TRBJ1-4, with D maybe TRBD1 (5 bases). The length of the CDR3 is 15 residues. V lost 5 bases to trimming and J lost 4 bases, with 14 bases between them. Looked up from germline, CDR1 is SGHTA and CDR2 is FQGNSA. The CDR3 nucleotides read TGTGCCAGCAGCCTCCAGGGATCTCATAATGAAAAACTGTTTTTT. This sequence encodes CASSLQGSHNEKLFF. Full variable domain (remainder filled in from reference TRBV7-2 and TRBJ1-4): GAGVSQSPSNKVTEKGKDVELRCDPISGHTALYWYRQSLGQGLEFLIYFQGNSAPDKSGLPSDRFSAERTGGSVSTLTIQRTQQEDSAVYLCASSLQGSHNEKLFFGSGTQLSVL.

The CDR3 here is CASREQKENTEAFF. The DNA for the CDR3 is TGTGCCAGCAGAGAACAGAAAGAAAACACTGAAGCTTTCTTT. The V call is TRBV2, the J call TRBJ1-1; D is unclear. The CDR3 spans 14 residues. Germline V CDR1 and CDR2: SNHLY, FYNNEI. Trimming removed 6 bases from V and 2 bases from J, with 13 bases in between.

This clone was detected a few times. The chain has TRBV7-9 and TRBJ1-2; D might be TRBD1 (5 bases). Germline CDR1 is SEHNR and CDR2 is FQNEAQ (reference sequence). Between the trimmed V and J ends, which lost 2 bases and 2 bases, there was a span of 9 bases. CDR3 size: 14 residues. DNA of the CDR3: TGTGCCAGCAGCTTAATCGGGGGGAACTATGGCTACACCTTC. This gives the protein CASSLIGGNYGYTF.

This clone was seen a handful of times. V is TRBV7-2 and J is TRBJ2-3; the match to TRBD2 covers 13 bases. CDR3 size: 15 residues. Germline V gene data show CDR1 as SGHTA and CDR2 as FQGNSA. The junction had 4 bases not matched to a gene; V was cut back by 6 bases and J by 4 bases. The CDR3 loop reads CASRIGLAGADTQYF. CDR3 coding DNA: TGTGCCAGCAGAATCGGACTAGCGGGAGCAGATACGCAGTATTTT.

This clone was detected many times. The chain has TRBV15 and TRBJ1-5, with a tentative D call TRBD1 (5 bases). Trimming stripped 1 base from V and 2 bases from J, with 9 bases between. This CDR3 has 15 residues. Germline V gives CDR1 LNHNV, CDR2 YYDKDF (reference sequence). The chain's CDR3 is CATSRGGVGNQPQHF. CDR3 bases: TGTGCCACCAGCAGAGGAGGGGTCGGCAATCAGCCCCAGCATTTT. Using reference TRBV15 and TRBJ1-5 for the parts outside the CDR3, the full variable domain is DAMVIQNPRYQVTQFGKPVTLSCSQTLNHNVMYWYQQKSSQAPKLLFHYYDKDFNNEADTPDNFQSRRPNTSFCFLDIRSPGLGDTAMYLCATSRGGVGNQPQHFGDGTRLSIL.

This rearrangement joins TRBV29-1 to TRBJ2-7; possibly TRBD1 for D (6 bases). The CDR3 sequence is 13 residues long. V shed 4 bases and J shed 3 bases, with 13 bases lying between them. Germline CDR1 SQVTM, CDR2 ANQGSEA. The CDR3 sequence is CSVVTGYNYEQYF. As DNA, the CDR3 is TGCAGCGTTGTGACAGGTTACAACTACGAGCAGTACTTC.

In this sample, this clone turned up many times. The chain has TRBV5-1 and TRBJ2-7, with 12 bases lining up with TRBD2. This CDR3 region has 15 residues. The V gene end was trimmed by 4 bases and the J gene end by 6 bases; junction bases not matched to a gene: 8. Germline lookup yields CDR1 SGHRS and CDR2 YFSETQ. The CDR3 region is CASSRQTSGSGEQYF. DNA for the CDR3: TGCGCCAGCAGCCGACAGACTAGCGGGAGCGGCGAGCAGTACTTC.